This TCR beta chain is drawn from a study of cytomegalovirus exposure and HLA in healthy donors (dated by TCRdb to 2017 to 2019). Notes on the research overall: An earlier analysis of fewer than 750 of the donors reported 276 Gb of sequence data and 95 million to 130 million unique TCR beta sequences obtained from around 180 million T cells. To decide whether each TCR beta V gene segment behaved as functional or pseudogenic, an earlier analysis of several hundred of the donors relied on high-throughput TCR beta sequencing. In the later analysis, no new phenotypic data were used to find candidate immune exposures; instead, reliance was placed on TCR beta sequences and their occurrence across donors. Across roughly 420 genotyped donors of the cohort, an average of roughly 230,000 unique TCR beta nucleotide sequences per donor were sequenced, and approximately 17% of those sequences were non-productive. Typing coverage varied by locus: roughly 629-630 donors for A, B, C, DRB1 and DQB1; approximately 560 for DQA1; about 570 for DPA1; more than 450 for DPB1. An early release covering just under 650 HLA-typed donors comprised 250 to 350 gigabases of sequencing data and roughly 86 million unique TCR sequences. Both class I and class II loci were covered by HLA typing, at four-digit resolution. A later genetic analysis took genome-wide SNP genotypes for about three fifths of the 666 donors and used that subset as a discovery cohort. Donor age, sex, ethnicity and CMV serostatus were collected together with the repertoire data. The study profiled the T cell repertoires of fewer than 850 subjects by immunosequencing and related them to cytomegalovirus serostatus. Four or five DR-DQ haplotypes were treated as single units for association and clustering because of strong linkage in the cohort. Besides the first cohort of roughly 700 subjects, a separate validation cohort made up of 120 different subjects was used. Of the roughly 400 genotyped donors, approximately 82% fell in the genetic ancestry cluster associated with self-reported Caucasian donors. The aim of the study was to test whether cataloging public T cell receptors could identify signatures of past pathogen exposure. To predict cytomegalovirus infection status, the study brought together high-throughput TCR immunosequencing, statistical association of individual TCRs with disease status, and machine learning. Every discovery cohort repertoire had been produced on one sequencing platform. A later analysis re-analyzed previously published TCR beta repertoires from roughly 630 donors and added high-resolution HLA genotyping to study TCR occurrence patterns.

Receptor amplification or capture employed the immunoSEQ multiplex PCR assay. The multiplex PCR relied on a mix of 60 forward primers for TCR Vbeta segments and 13 reverse primers for TCR Jbeta segments. Amplification of the CDR3 region of rearranged TCR beta genes was performed with a multiplex PCR assay on genomic DNA. On the Illumina HiSeq System, the amplified TCR beta libraries were sequenced as 87-base-pair reads. The study's own analysis went as follows. In a later analysis, roughly 80 million unique TCR beta chains were counted across the roughly 670 repertoires, and around 10 million of these chains were shared by at least two donors. To remove PCR and sequencing errors, raw reads were error-corrected and collapsed into unique sequences using a nearest-neighbor algorithm that merged closely related sequences. Alignment of CDR3 sequences to IMGT reference sequences was used to assign V, D and J gene segments. For a sequence to be retained, a match of at least six nucleotides was required to both a V gene segment and a J gene segment. A rearrangement was called productive if the CDR3 had no stop codons and remained in frame with V and J, and every other rearrangement was called non-productive. Following IMGT convention, CDR3 was defined as the stretch from the second conserved V-encoded cysteine to the conserved J-encoded phenylalanine. The earlier analysis of some 550 of the donors excluded any sequence lacking an unambiguous match to a single V gene segment. An earlier analysis of approximately 590 of the donors called V segments functional above 56.7% productive rearrangements and segregating when the between-donor standard deviation exceeded 5%. To diagnose cytomegalovirus status from the catalog of TCR beta chain sequences, a statistical classification framework was built. A later analysis assigned V and J genes by comparing TCR nucleotide sequences with IMGT/GENE-DB human TR gene sequences. A later analysis assigned CDR3 sequences and most-parsimonious VDJ recombination scenarios with the TCRdist pipeline. In a later analysis, each TCR beta chain was defined by its CDR3 amino acid sequence together with its V-gene family, and reads lacking a unique V-gene family were excluded. As a way to deal with suspected cross-contamination and a sequencing artifact, a later analysis dropped over 550 nucleotide sequences that were highly shared and had low generation probability. In a later analysis, a clonal expansion index for each public chain was calculated from normalized within-repertoire ranks of inferred template counts. In a later analysis, generation probabilities were computed using a VDJ recombination model fitted to out-of-frame rearrangements, and the results were checked against IGoR. A later analysis scored TCR-TCR, TCR-HLA and TCR-CMV co-occurrence with hypergeometric tests, applying a repertoire-size bias correction to TCR pairs. A later analysis estimated false discovery rates by permuting HLA or CMV assignments 20 times. In a later analysis, co-occurring TCRs were grouped using DBSCAN, and TCRdist sequence similarity was added for clustering within HLA-allele-positive subsets. Co-occurrence clustering excluded repertoires with fewer than 30,000 or more than 120,000 public chains, plus five with anomalous nucleotide sharing. TCRdb's version of the immuneACCESS table is confined to in-frame rearrangements and falls short of the full clone set. An unresolved V gene accounts for under half of the shortfall where checked; the remainder is of unknown origin. D and trimming come from the DNA, and the V and J calls and clone size come from that table. Within this sample are about 250,000 clones, with more than 75% of them counted one time only. The top ten constitute 0.2% to 0.25% of the sample.

In total, more than 500 healthy bone marrow donors made up the cohort. All cohort members were sampled while nominally healthy, although unrecorded immune exposures were likely present. The donor tested CMV seronegative, placing the donor among the roughly 340 seronegative members of the cohort. A peripheral blood sample was provided by each donor, and peripheral blood mononuclear cells were used for TCR beta sequencing. The Qiagen DNeasy Blood Extraction Kit was used to extract genomic DNA from the blood cell samples. Overall results and qualifications from the work: A later analysis found that most CMV-associated TCR beta chains appeared HLA-restricted, with HLA associations seemingly driven largely by CMV exposure. In a later analysis, several top co-occurrence clusters were reported to appear linked to parvovirus B19, influenza, CMV and Epstein-Barr virus. A further reported finding was that TCR beta sequences accurately predicted the HLA-A and HLA-B alleles for most subjects in the first cohort. A later analysis found that TCR association rates varied across HLA loci, with DRB1 alleles showing the most associated TCRs and HLA-C alleles the fewest. The only immune exposure information available for the cohort was CMV serostatus. An association between a missense DCLRE1C variant and V-gene and J-gene trimming of TCR beta chains was found in a later genetic analysis and replicated in an independent cohort. In this cohort, only TCR beta chains were sequenced, and detectable features were limited by the absence of alpha or paired-chain data. A total of 164 TCR beta chains were listed by the study as associated with cytomegalovirus. When HLA alleles, especially DR and DQ, strongly co-occurred, TCR associations were difficult to assign to individual alleles. Compared with equally common non-associated chains, HLA-associated TCR beta chains in a later analysis were more clonally expanded and had lower generation probabilities. A cluster of highly shared sequence variants was judged likely to be a technical artifact of the sequencing pipeline. Linkage disequilibrium might explain the correlated functional status among segregating V segments, but an unknown experimental factor could not be excluded. The authors suggested that the approach could potentially be generalized to other disease states and immunological phenotypes. While some public TCRs were present in many individuals, most TCR sequences turned up only very rarely across donors. Because some donors lacked HLA typing at each locus, the association tests relied only on the typed subset. The classifier was reported to diagnose cytomegalovirus status with high specificity and sensitivity in both the original cohort and the validation cohort. Presence/absence analyses assumed roughly uniform sequencing depth across donors, an assumption that may not hold. In an earlier analysis of under 600 of the donors, most TCR beta V segments were observed in productive rearrangements about 87% or about 30% of the time, broadly matching IMGT annotations. Specific HLA alleles were associated with some 15,000 TCR beta sequences at a false discovery rate of 0.05 in a later analysis. A later genetic analysis reported fewer N-insertions in productive TCRs among donors in an Asian-associated ancestry cluster than the roughly 700-donor mean. Because counts were too low, roughly 16 rarely observed V segments, including chromosome 9 orphons, were left out of the earlier analysis of a few hundred of the donors. Three of the identified cytomegalovirus-associated TCR beta chains were confirmed in vitro to be specific for cytomegalovirus antigens. Some IMGT-functional V segments, including TRBV6-2 and TRBV6-3, could not be told apart with the 87-base-pair reads, so those segments were excluded.

The CDR3 has 13 amino acids, counting the end cysteine and phenylalanine. Here the CDR3 DNA is all that survives: 39 bases in frame from base 1. Sequences MNHEY (CDR1) and SVGAGI (CDR2) are obtained from the germline V gene. V is cut back by 0 bases and J by 9 bases, with 5 bases in the junction unmatched. Turning to this clone: Its specific antigen is unknown. Base-call qualities are not available, and no considerably larger clone is one nucleotide away.

This receptor was obtained from a girl aged 2 to 10 in good health and CMV-seronegative. The specimen was PBMCs. Recombination joined TRBV6-5 with TRBJ2-7, with TRBD2 identical over 7 junction bases. Read as DNA, the sequence is TGTGCCAGCAGTTACTCAACGGGGGGTCCGCAGTACTTC. It translates as CASSYSTGGPQYF.